Each of the 21 T cell receptor beta chains below was sequenced from the same sample in a study of OX40 agonist ivuxolimab in advanced cancers. To prepare the library, the immunoSEQ multiplex PCR assay was applied. Entries here come from immuneACCESS through TCRdb and include only in-frame sequences with V and J called. Some clones fail to appear in such tables; in the studies checked, an unresolved V gene covers under half of the shortfall, and the cause of the remainder is unknown. Counted in this sample were about 80,000 clones; around 90% of them appeared once. Clones ranked in the top ten supply roughly 0.33% of the sample. The source was CD4+ or CD8+ T cells sorted from blood, collected in a trial of the OX40 agonist ivuxolimab. These receptors originate from an adult with an advanced solid tumor such as melanoma, head and neck, liver or kidney cancer.

The CDR3 DNA reads TGTGCCAGCAGCTCCTTTATCAACACAGATACGCAGTATTTT. Its translation: CASSSFINTDTQYF. The rearrangement uses TRBV7-3 and TRBJ2-3, with D uncertain. Trimming removed 4 bases at V and 2 bases at J, with 10 bases between. The V gene's germline CDR1 is SGHTA and CDR2 FQGTGA. The CDR3 loop spans 14 amino acids.

This clone was seen just once. The junction and the germline gene differ at one end; a read error may be behind it. V is TRBV7-8 and J is TRBJ2-1, with a weak D call TRBD2 (8 bases). Germline values: CDR1 SGHVS, CDR2 FQNEAQ. CDR3 length equals 15 residues. The CDR3 DNA sequence: TGTGCCAGCAGCTCCAGAGGGGCTAGCGGGCGCCAGGGGGTCTTC. It encodes CASSSRGASGRQGVF.

The chain links TRBV30 to TRBJ2-7, with 7 bases identical to TRBD2. Per germline, CDR1 GTSNPN and CDR2 SVGIG (reference sequence). The CDR3 has 14 amino acids. The V gene end was trimmed by 1 base and the J gene end by 3 bases; junction bases not matched to a gene: 6. CDR3 sequence (DNA): TGTGCCTGGAGTGCCGGGGGACTACACTACGAGCAGTACTTC. Translated, it gives CAWSAGGLHYEQYF. Full variable domain (rest looked up from reference TRBV30 and TRBJ2-7): SQTIHQWPATLVQPVGSPLSLECTVEGTSNPNLYWYRQAAGRGLQLLFYSVGIGQISSEVPQNLSASRPQDRQFILSSKKLLLSDSGFYLCAWSAGGLHYEQYFGPGTRLTVT.

The V and J genes are TRBV7-2 and TRBJ2-2; D gene unclear. This CDR3 is built from 13 residues. Germline V gene sequence: CDR1 SGHTA, CDR2 FQGNSA. The germline V and J ends were trimmed by 7 bases and 2 bases, with 8 bases remaining between them. The CDR3 nucleotides are TGTGCCAGCACCTGGCACAACACCGGGGAGCTGTTTTTT. Translated, it gives CASTWHNTGELFF.

This clone was counted once. This chain links TRBV27 with TRBJ2-7; D ambiguous. The CDR3 is 15 residues long. Deletions cut 11 bases from V and 1 base from J, with 21 bases between. Germline loops: CDR1 MNHEY, CDR2 SMNVEV (reference sequence). The CDR3 DNA sequence: TGTGCCGGACCCAAGGTACCAGGACCTTCCTACGAGCAGTACTTC. Translating gives CAGPKVPGPSYEQYF.

The rearrangement links TRBV7-6 to TRBJ1-5; TRBD1 might be the D (5 bases). The CDR3 consists of 16 residues. Deletions cut 1 base from V and 6 bases from J, with 16 bases between. Germline loops: CDR1 SGHVS, CDR2 FNYEAQ. In nucleotides, the CDR3 is TGTGCCAGCAGCTTAGAGGAATCGAGGAGGGGTCAGCCCCAGCATTTT. Amino acids: CASSLEESRRGQPQHF.

In this sample, this clone turned up once. The chain is built from TRBV19 and TRBJ2-7; 8 bases align to TRBD2. Losses at the gene ends were 10 bases for V and 2 bases for J; bases not matched to a gene: 10. Germline V gene sequence: CDR1 LNHDA, CDR2 SQIVND (reference sequence). The CDR3 sequence is 14 residues long. CDR3 sequence reads: CANYKSGRAYEQYF. The DNA of the CDR3 is TGTGCCAACTATAAGAGCGGGAGAGCCTACGAGCAGTACTTC.

The V call is TRBV25-1, the J call TRBJ1-2; D remains unclear. This CDR3 comprises 14 residues. The germline CDR1 and CDR2 sequences are MGHDK and SYGVNS. Trimming pared 8 bases from V and 4 bases from J, leaving 17 bases between. The CDR3 DNA reads as TGTGCCAGCGCGAACGTCGGCGCAAGCTATGGCTACACCTTC. This sequence encodes CASANVGASYGYTF.

This sequence joins TRBV6-4 and TRBJ1-1, with a tentative D call TRBD1 (5 bases). The V end lost 5 bases, the J end lost 1 base, and 14 bases lay between the germline ends. The CDR3 sequence is 15 residues long. Germline assignment: CDR1 MRHNA and CDR2 SNTAGT. The CDR3 DNA is TGTGCCAGCAGTTTATCGGGGGGGACGAACACTGAAGCTTTCTTT. This encodes CASSLSGGTNTEAFF.

The rearrangement joins TRBV9 to TRBJ2-7; 9 bases fit TRBD1. Germline V gene data show CDR1 as SGDLS and CDR2 as YYNGEE. This CDR3 is 15 amino acids long. With 3 bases clipped from V and 5 bases from J, the junction kept 9 bases outside the gene matches. The CDR3 is CASSGLGQGKNEQYF. The CDR3 nucleotides read TGTGCCAGCAGCGGGTTGGGACAGGGTAAAAACGAGCAGTACTTC.

The chain joins TRBV28 to TRBJ1-6, with D maybe TRBD1 (5 bases). The V end lost 0 bases, the J end lost 11 bases, and 14 bases lay between the germline ends. Germline lookup yields CDR1 MDHEN and CDR2 SYDVKM. The CDR3 runs 15 residues. CDR3 residues: CASSLWQGGGTPLHF. The CDR3 DNA follows: TGTGCCAGCAGTTTATGGCAGGGTGGGGGGACACCCCTCCACTTT. The full variable domain, with the rest looked up from reference TRBV28 and TRBJ1-6, is DVKVTQSSRYLVKRTGEKVFLECVQDMDHENMFWYRQDPGLGLRLIYFSYDVKMKEKGDIPEGYSVSREKKERFSLILESASTNQTSMYLCASSLWQGGGTPLHFGNGTRLTVT.

The chain links TRBV7-2 to TRBJ2-7, with D uncertain. Trimming left V 1 base short and J 3 bases short, with 13 bases between. This CDR3 region has 15 residues. In germline, CDR1 is SGHTA, CDR2 FQGNSA. The DNA for the CDR3 is TGTGCCAGCAGCTTAGGGGGTGCCAGACACTACGAGCAGTACTTC. Protein product: CASSLGGARHYEQYF.

This chain uses TRBV28 with TRBJ1-3; weak D call: TRBD1 (6 bases). Looked up from germline, CDR1 is MDHEN and CDR2 is SYDVKM. V was pared by 8 bases and J by 1 base, with 21 bases between. This CDR3 has 17 amino acids. CDR3 in DNA: TGTGCCAGCCGGGGGACACAGGGAGGGAGGTCTGGAAACACCATATATTTT. Its translation: CASRGTQGGRSGNTIYF.

This chain links TRBV5-1 with TRBJ1-2; D gene ambiguous. Deletions cut 3 bases from V and 1 base from J, with 19 bases between. Looked up from germline, CDR1 is SGHRS and CDR2 is YFSETQ. This CDR3 has 17 amino acids. CDR3 nucleotides: TGCGCCAGCAGCTCAACGATACCGAGAGCCAATAACTATGGCTACACCTTC. Amino acid sequence: CASSSTIPRANNYGYTF.

The V and J genes are TRBV5-1 and TRBJ1-2; possible D gene TRBD1, 6 bases. Per germline, CDR1 SGHRS and CDR2 YFSETQ. This CDR3 is 15 amino acids long. The V end lost 0 bases, the J end lost 6 bases, and 15 bases lay between the germline ends. The CDR3 nucleotides are TGCGCCAGCAGCTTGGGGGACACCCGGGAAGATGGCTACACCTTC. This codes for CASSLGDTREDGYTF.

The genes are TRBV14 and TRBJ1-4; 7 nucleotides align to TRBD1. CDR1 and CDR2 from the germline V gene are SGHDN and FVKESK. The CDR3 contains 16 residues. Germline trimming cut 0 bases from V and 10 bases from J; bases unmatched to any gene: 11. CDR3 nucleotides: TGTGCCAGCAGCCAAGACAACAGGGGATTTTTCGGAAAACTGTTTTTT. Translating gives CASSQDNRGFFGKLFF. Full variable domain (missing parts from reference TRBV14 and TRBJ1-4): EAGVTQFPSHSVIEKGQTVTLRCDPISGHDNLYWYRRVMGKEIKFLLHFVKESKQDESGMPNNRFLAERTGGTYSTLKVQPAELEDSGVYFCASSQDNRGFFGKLFFGSGTQLSVL.

The genes are TRBV5-4 and TRBJ1-1; TRBD1 matches 12 bases. V was pared by 0 bases and J by 1 base, with 10 bases of the junction left unmatched. Germline V gene sequence: CDR1 SGHNT, CDR2 YYREEE (reference sequence). The CDR3 loop spans 19 amino acids. The CDR3 DNA sequence: TGTGCCAGCAGCTTGGGTCTCGGGACAGGGGGCGGCAGGAACACTGAAGCTTTCTTT. This gives the protein CASSLGLGTGGGRNTEAFF.

The CDR3 DNA reads as TGTGCCAGCAGCTTAGGGACCGGGACTAGTTACGAGCAGTTCTTC. This sequence encodes CASSLGTGTSYEQFF. The V gene is TRBV7-7, the J gene TRBJ2-1, with 8 bases fitting TRBD2. The CDR3 spans 15 residues. The J segment lost 10 bases and the V segment lost 1 base, leaving 9 bases of the junction unmatched. Germline CDR1 and CDR2: SSHAT and FNYEAQ (reference sequence).

The chain has TRBV5-1 and TRBJ2-1, with TRBD2 identical over 11 bases. V trimming: 2 bases; J trimming: 4 bases; junction bases outside the gene matches: 11. This CDR3 is built from 18 residues. CDR1 SGHRS and CDR2 YFSETQ come from the germline V gene. The CDR3 loop is CASSFTSGGLTRYNEQFF. Here the CDR3 DNA reads TGCGCCAGCAGCTTTACTAGCGGGGGACTCACGAGGTACAATGAGCAGTTCTTC.

The sample holds one count of this clone. This chain connects TRBV2 to TRBJ2-5, with a tentative D call TRBD2 (6 bases). The J call is uncertain, as TRBJ2-7 better fits the DNA end. CDR1 is SNHLY and CDR2 is FYNNEI in the germline V gene. The CDR3 sequence is 13 residues long. The CDR3 loop reads CASTRDFSYEQYF. CDR3 sequence (DNA): TGTGCCAGCACTAGGGACTTCTCCTACGAGCAGTACTTC.

The V gene is TRBV7-3, the J gene TRBJ2-7, with D unresolved. V dropped 3 bases and J dropped 2 bases, with 14 bases sitting between them. The CDR3 sequence is 15 residues long. Germline V lookup: CDR1 SGHTA, CDR2 FQGTGA. CDR3 sequence (DNA): TGTGCCAGCAGCTTGGGTACGGGCCGAGCCTACGAGCAGTACTTC. Protein product: CASSLGTGRAYEQYF.